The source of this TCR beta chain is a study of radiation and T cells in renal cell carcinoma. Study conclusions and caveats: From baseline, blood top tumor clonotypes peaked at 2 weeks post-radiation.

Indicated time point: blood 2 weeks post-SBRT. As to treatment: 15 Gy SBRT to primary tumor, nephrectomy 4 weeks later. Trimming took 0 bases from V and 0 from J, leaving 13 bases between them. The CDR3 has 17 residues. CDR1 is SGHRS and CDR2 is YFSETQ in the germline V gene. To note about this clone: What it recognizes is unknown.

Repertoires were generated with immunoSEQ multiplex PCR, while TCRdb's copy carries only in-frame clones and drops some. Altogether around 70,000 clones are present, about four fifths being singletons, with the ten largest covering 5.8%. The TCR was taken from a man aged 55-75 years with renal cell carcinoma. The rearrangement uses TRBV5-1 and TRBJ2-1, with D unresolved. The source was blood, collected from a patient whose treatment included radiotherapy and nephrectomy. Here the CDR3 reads CASSLGADLSSYNEQFF. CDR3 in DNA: TGCGCCAGCAGCTTGGGGGCCGATCTGAGCTCCTACAATGAGCAGTTCTTC.